This record concerns one TCR beta chain sequence. The antigen is not known. 13 Jbeta primers and 60 Vbeta primers were used for the PCR. Generated by immunoSEQ multiplex PCR, the TCRdb table keeps only in-frame clones and is missing some. This table holds under 85,000 clones, about four fifths found once. The data derive from a study of cytomegalovirus exposure and HLA in healthy donors. Findings and limits, study-wide: Usually a TCR sequence was rare, but some public TCRs were found in many donors. Earlier analysis found most TCR beta V segments productive about 87% or about 30% of the time. The study put some 150 TCR beta chains on its list as cytomegalovirus-associated.

Sequenced: PBMCs. The receptor comes from a man aged 40-55 years in good health and CMV-seronegative.

The CDR3: CASSWTGGFNQPQHF. In DNA form, the CDR3 reads TGTGCCAGCAGCTGGACAGGGGGATTCAATCAGCCCCAGCATTTT. The chain combines TRBV5-8 with TRBJ1-5, with 10 bases aligning to TRBD1. J gave up 3 bases and V 3 bases, and 3 bases lay outside the gene matches. Germline V lookup: CDR1 SGHTS, CDR2 YDEGEE. The CDR3 length is 15 residues.